One and the same sample provided the 22 T cell receptor beta chains below, sequenced in a study of blood T cell repertoires in COVID-19. Generated by immunoSEQ multiplex PCR, the TCRdb table keeps only in-frame clones and is missing some. The sample consists of around 270,000 clones, around nine tenths of them appearing once. The sample taken for sequencing was peripheral blood. The receptors come from a man younger than 40 with acute or convalescent COVID-19.

The rearrangement joins TRBV6-2 or TRBV6-3 to TRBJ2-7; 11 bases line up with TRBD2. The junction had 14 bases not matched to a gene; V was cut back by 2 bases and J by 5 bases. CDR3 length equals 18 residues. Germline V CDR1 and CDR2: MNHEY, SVGEGT. CDR3 protein: CASSYATSGGAPLHEQYF. In DNA, the CDR3 is TGTGCCAGCAGTTACGCAACTAGCGGGGGAGCCCCTCTCCACGAGCAGTACTTC.

The chain couples TRBV9 to TRBJ2-1; TRBD2 is a possible D gene (6 bases). Germline V gene data show CDR1 as SGDLS and CDR2 as YYNGEE. The length of the CDR3 is 14 residues. V shed 4 bases and J shed 8 bases, with 16 bases lying between them. The CDR3 nucleotides read TGTGCCAGCAGCCCGTGGGGGGATCACTATGAGCAGTTCTTC. Protein product: CASSPWGDHYEQFF.

This chain joins TRBV28 and TRBJ1-2; D may be TRBD1 (6 bases). The CDR3 is 13 amino acids. Trimming cost V 4 bases and J 5 bases, with 11 bases left between them. Germline V gene sequence: CDR1 MDHEN, CDR2 SYDVKM. CDR3 sequence: CASSSYGQYGYTF. The DNA of the CDR3 is TGTGCCAGCAGTTCCTATGGACAGTATGGCTACACCTTC.

This rearrangement joins TRBV7-2 to TRBJ1-5, with 7 bases lining up with TRBD1. V shed 5 bases, J shed 3 bases, and the junction held 4 bases outside the gene matches. Germline CDR1 and CDR2: SGHTA and FQGNSA. CDR3 length equals 14 residues. The chain's CDR3 is CASSKGTVNQPQHF. In nucleotides, the CDR3 is TGTGCCAGCAGCAAAGGGACAGTCAATCAGCCCCAGCATTTT.

This chain connects TRBV20-1 to TRBJ2-5; 7 bases agree with TRBD2. This CDR3 contains 11 residues. CDR1 DFQATT and CDR2 SNEGSKA come from the germline V gene (reference sequence). CDR3 amino acids: CSWGGLETQYF. The CDR3 DNA follows: TGCTCCTGGGGGGGATTAGAGACCCAGTACTTC.

The chain carries TRBV14 and TRBJ2-1; 12 bases match TRBD2. V lost 4 bases to trimming and J lost 0 bases; unmatched junction nucleotides: 13. CDR3 length equals 20 residues. Germline CDR1 SGHDN, CDR2 FVKESK. CDR3 loop: CASSPTGLAGLMTSYNEQFF. The CDR3 DNA follows: TGTGCCAGCAGCCCTACTGGACTAGCGGGGCTCATGACCTCCTACAATGAGCAGTTCTTC.

The genes are TRBV11-2 and TRBJ1-3; possibly TRBD1 for D (6 bases). The CDR3 sequence is 14 residues long. Germline loops: CDR1 SGHAT, CDR2 FQNNGV. Trimming cost V 5 bases and J 6 bases, with 14 bases left between them. CDR3 DNA: TGTGCCAGCAGCCTATCAGGGGACGTAAACACCATATATTTT. This codes for CASSLSGDVNTIYF.

The chain employs TRBV28 and TRBJ2-3, with 11 bases aligning to TRBD2. J was trimmed by 2 bases and V by 8 bases; bases with no gene match: 6. This CDR3 is 15 amino acids long. Germline V gene lookup returns CDR1 MDHEN and CDR2 SYDVKM. The chain's CDR3 is CASPIAGGPTDTQYF. The DNA for the CDR3 is TGTGCCAGCCCGATAGCGGGAGGGCCCACAGATACGCAGTATTTT. Complete variable domain (other parts from reference TRBV28 and TRBJ2-3): DVKVTQSSRYLVKRTGEKVFLECVQDMDHENMFWYRQDPGLGLRLIYFSYDVKMKEKGDIPEGYSVSREKKERFSLILESASTNQTSMYLCASPIAGGPTDTQYFGPGTRLTVL.

The genes are TRBV7-9 and TRBJ2-6; D not resolved. Per germline, CDR1 SEHNR and CDR2 FQNEAQ (reference sequence). Trimming left V 7 bases short and J 1 base short, with 5 bases between. The CDR3 is made up of 13 amino acids. In DNA, the CDR3 is TGTGCCAGCACCACATCTGGGGCCAACGTCCTGACTTTC. As protein: CASTTSGANVLTF.

The table lists this clone with a count of one. This chain joins TRBV27 and TRBJ2-1; D might be TRBD1 (6 bases). Per the germline V gene, CDR1 is MNHEY and CDR2 is SMNVEV (reference sequence). V lost 2 bases, J lost 3 bases, and 11 bases lay in between. The CDR3 has 15 amino acids. The chain's CDR3 is CASSLTGINYNEQFF. For the CDR3, the DNA is TGTGCCAGCAGTTTAACAGGGATAAACTACAATGAGCAGTTCTTC.

The genes are TRBV5-1 and TRBJ2-7, with TRBD1 matching over 8 bases. Germline assignment: CDR1 SGHRS and CDR2 YFSETQ. V shed 2 bases and J 7 bases; nucleotides not matched to a gene: 11. The CDR3 totals 15 residues. For the CDR3, the DNA is TGCGCCAGCAGCTTAGGGACAGGAGGAAAGTGGGAGCAGTACTTC. Translated, it gives CASSLGTGGKWEQYF.

The rearrangement uses TRBV2 and TRBJ2-7; D unresolved. Germline assignment: CDR1 SNHLY and CDR2 FYNNEI. The CDR3 covers 12 residues. V lost 4 bases to trimming and J lost 6 bases, with 10 bases between them. The CDR3 nucleotides are TGTGCCAGCAGTGTACAGTCAATCGAGCAGTACTTC. This codes for CASSVQSIEQYF.

The chain recombines TRBV30 with TRBJ1-1; TRBD1 is a possible D gene (5 bases). V gave up 4 bases and J gave up 4 bases, with 13 bases separating them. CDR1 is GTSNPN, CDR2 SVGIG, per germline (reference sequence). This CDR3 comprises 13 residues. For the CDR3, the DNA is TGTGCCTGGACCAAGGGAGGGACCACTGAAGCTTTCTTT. As protein: CAWTKGGTTEAFF.

This rearrangement joins TRBV18 to TRBJ1-1; 9 bases fit TRBD1. The CDR3 has 16 amino acids. Germline-derived CDR1 and CDR2 are KGHSH and LQKENI. With V trimmed by 3 bases and J by 3 bases, 8 bases remained unmatched. CDR3: CASSPRTGEGDTEAFF. The CDR3 DNA follows: TGTGCCAGCTCACCCAGGACAGGGGAGGGGGACACTGAAGCTTTCTTT.

This chain joins TRBV27 and TRBJ1-6, with TRBD1 as a possible D gene (5 bases). CDR1 and CDR2 from the germline V gene are MNHEY and SMNVEV (reference sequence). The CDR3 loop spans 13 amino acids. V gave up 11 bases and J gave up 10 bases, with 18 bases separating them. Here the CDR3 DNA reads TGTGCCGGGGCCGAAATCTTGGGGTCACCCCTCCACTTT. This translates into CAGAEILGSPLHF.

This clone was observed a single time. Other DNA sequences in the same sample also yield this CDR3. The chain joins TRBV18 to TRBJ1-2, with 7 nucleotides matching TRBD1. The CDR3 spans 14 residues. The V gene end was trimmed by 1 base and the J gene end by 5 bases; junction bases not matched to a gene: 4. CDR1 is KGHSH, CDR2 LQKENI, per germline. The CDR3 region is CASSPQDRPYGYTF. The CDR3 nucleotides read TGTGCCAGCTCACCACAGGACAGGCCATATGGCTACACCTTC.

The chain combines TRBV5-8 with TRBJ2-5; D is possibly TRBD1 (5 bases). This CDR3 comprises 15 residues. The V and J ends lost 2 bases and 0 bases respectively, with 11 bases between them. CDR1 and CDR2 from the germline V gene are SGHTS and YDEGEE. CDR3 in amino acids: CASSLTGTNQETQYF. The CDR3 DNA reads as TGTGCCAGCAGCTTAACAGGCACAAACCAAGAGACCCAGTACTTC.

The V and J genes are TRBV2 and TRBJ2-7; 9 bases map to TRBD2. The germline gives CDR1 SNHLY, CDR2 FYNNEI. Trimming took 8 bases from V and 4 from J; bases not matched to a gene: 12. The CDR3 length is 15 residues. CDR3 amino acids: CASRRAGGYDYEQYF. The CDR3, as DNA: TGTGCCAGCCGAAGAGCGGGGGGATACGATTACGAGCAGTACTTC. Full variable domain (missing parts from reference TRBV2 and TRBJ2-7): EPEVTQTPSHQVTQMGQEVILRCVPISNHLYFYWYRQILGQKVEFLVSFYNNEISEKSEIFDDQFSVERPDGSNFTLKIRSTKLEDSAMYFCASRRAGGYDYEQYFGPGTRLTVT.

The gene calls are TRBV7-3 and TRBJ2-2; TRBD1 matches at 8 bases. After removal of 6 bases from V and 4 bases from J, the junction contained 1 base not matched to a gene. Germline loops: CDR1 SGHTA, CDR2 FQGTGA. The CDR3 loop spans 13 amino acids. The CDR3 reads CASSDRGTGELFF. Written as DNA, the CDR3 is TGTGCCAGCAGTGACAGGGGCACCGGGGAGCTGTTTTTT.

The chain carries TRBV7-3 and TRBJ1-5; D is undetermined. Trimming pared 4 bases from V and 0 bases from J, leaving 13 bases between. There are 16 residues in the CDR3. Germline lookup yields CDR1 SGHTA and CDR2 FQGTGA. The CDR3 sequence is CASSSRTDYSNQPQHF. In nucleotides, the CDR3 is TGTGCCAGCAGCTCGCGGACCGACTATAGCAATCAGCCCCAGCATTTT.

The chain employs TRBV5-8 and TRBJ2-2; TRBD1 agrees at 7 bases. The CDR3 extends over 15 amino acids. The ends lost 6 bases at V and 1 base at J; junction bases unmatched: 6. Germline V gene sequence: CDR1 SGHTS, CDR2 YDEGEE. This chain's CDR3 is CASNPGQMNTGELFF. The CDR3 region has the DNA TGTGCCAGCAACCCGGGACAGATGAACACCGGGGAGCTGTTTTTT.

V and J are TRBV5-6 and TRBJ1-1, with D perhaps TRBD1 (6 bases). Trimming shortened V by 1 base and J by 1 base, and 11 bases separated the two germline ends. Germline CDR1 reads SGHDT; CDR2 reads YYEEEE. The CDR3 covers 15 residues. The CDR3 spells CASSLIRGWNTEAFF. The CDR3 DNA is TGTGCCAGCAGCTTGATTAGGGGGTGGAACACTGAAGCTTTCTTT.